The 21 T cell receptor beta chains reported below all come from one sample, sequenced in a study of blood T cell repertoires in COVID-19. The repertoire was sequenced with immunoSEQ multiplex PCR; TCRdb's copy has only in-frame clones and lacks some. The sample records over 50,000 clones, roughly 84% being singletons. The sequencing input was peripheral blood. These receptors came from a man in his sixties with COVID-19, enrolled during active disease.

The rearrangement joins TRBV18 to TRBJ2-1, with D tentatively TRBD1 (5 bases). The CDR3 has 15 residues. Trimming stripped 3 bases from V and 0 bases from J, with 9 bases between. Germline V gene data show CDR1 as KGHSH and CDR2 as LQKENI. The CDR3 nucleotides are TGTGCCAGCTCACCGTCGCAGGGCTCCTACAATGAGCAGTTCTTC. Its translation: CASSPSQGSYNEQFF.

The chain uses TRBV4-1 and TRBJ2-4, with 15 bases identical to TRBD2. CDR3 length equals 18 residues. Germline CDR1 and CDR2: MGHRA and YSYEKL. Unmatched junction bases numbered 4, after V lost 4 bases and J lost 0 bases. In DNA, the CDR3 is TGCGCCAGCAGCCTCGGACTAGCGGGGGGGCCAGCCAAAAACATTCAGTACTTC. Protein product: CASSLGLAGGPAKNIQYF.

The CDR3 protein is CASSLGRYTDTQYF. The CDR3 DNA reads as TGCGCCAGCAGCTTGGGCAGATACACAGATACGCAGTATTTT. The chain recombines TRBV5-1 with TRBJ2-3; D gene unclear. V shed 0 bases and J shed 2 bases, with 7 bases lying between them. CDR1 and CDR2 from the germline V gene are SGHRS and YFSETQ. The CDR3 has 14 residues.

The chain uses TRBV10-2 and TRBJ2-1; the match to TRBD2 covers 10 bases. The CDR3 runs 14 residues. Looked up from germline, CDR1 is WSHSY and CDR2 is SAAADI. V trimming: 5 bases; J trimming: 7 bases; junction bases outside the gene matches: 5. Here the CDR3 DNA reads TGCGCCAGCAGTAGCGGGAGGGCCAAAAATGAGCAGTTCTTC. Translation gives CASSSGRAKNEQFF.

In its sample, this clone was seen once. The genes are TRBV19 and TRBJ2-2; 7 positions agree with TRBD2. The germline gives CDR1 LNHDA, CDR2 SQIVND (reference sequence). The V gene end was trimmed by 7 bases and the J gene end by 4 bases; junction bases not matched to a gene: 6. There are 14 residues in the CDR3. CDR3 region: CASINWGGTGELFF. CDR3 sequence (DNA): TGTGCCAGTATCAACTGGGGGGGCACCGGGGAGCTGTTTTTT.

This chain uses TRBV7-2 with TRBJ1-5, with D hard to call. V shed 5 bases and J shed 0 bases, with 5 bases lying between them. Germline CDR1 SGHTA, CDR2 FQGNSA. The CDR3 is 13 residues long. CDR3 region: CASSPDSNQPQHF. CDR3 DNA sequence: TGTGCCAGCAGCCCAGATAGCAATCAGCCCCAGCATTTT.

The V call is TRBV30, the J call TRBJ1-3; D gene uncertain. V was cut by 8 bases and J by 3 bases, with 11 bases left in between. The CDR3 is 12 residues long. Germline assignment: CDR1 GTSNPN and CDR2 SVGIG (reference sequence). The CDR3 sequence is CAGQRGGNTIYF. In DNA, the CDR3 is TGTGCCGGCCAGAGAGGTGGAAACACCATATATTTT.

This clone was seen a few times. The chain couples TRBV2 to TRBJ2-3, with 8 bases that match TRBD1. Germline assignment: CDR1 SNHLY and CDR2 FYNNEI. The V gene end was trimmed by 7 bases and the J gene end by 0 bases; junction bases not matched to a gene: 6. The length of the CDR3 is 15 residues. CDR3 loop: CASTGQGLSTDTQYF. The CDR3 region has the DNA TGTGCCAGCACTGGACAGGGCCTTAGCACAGATACGCAGTATTTT. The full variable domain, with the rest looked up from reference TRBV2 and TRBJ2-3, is EPEVTQTPSHQVTQMGQEVILRCVPISNHLYFYWYRQILGQKVEFLVSFYNNEISEKSEIFDDQFSVERPDGSNFTLKIRSTKLEDSAMYFCASTGQGLSTDTQYFGPGTRLTVL.

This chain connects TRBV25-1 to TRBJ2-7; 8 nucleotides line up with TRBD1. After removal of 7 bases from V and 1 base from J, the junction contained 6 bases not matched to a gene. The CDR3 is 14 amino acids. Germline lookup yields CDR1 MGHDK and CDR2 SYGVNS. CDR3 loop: CASTKTGVSYEQYF. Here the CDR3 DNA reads TGTGCCAGCACCAAGACAGGGGTTTCCTACGAGCAGTACTTC.

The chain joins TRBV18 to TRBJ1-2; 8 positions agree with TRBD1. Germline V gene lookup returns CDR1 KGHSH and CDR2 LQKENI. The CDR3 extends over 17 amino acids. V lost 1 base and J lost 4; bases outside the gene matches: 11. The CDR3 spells CASSPLPAGGRVYGYTF. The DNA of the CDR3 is TGTGCCAGCTCACCACTCCCGGCAGGGGGCAGGGTCTATGGCTACACCTTC.

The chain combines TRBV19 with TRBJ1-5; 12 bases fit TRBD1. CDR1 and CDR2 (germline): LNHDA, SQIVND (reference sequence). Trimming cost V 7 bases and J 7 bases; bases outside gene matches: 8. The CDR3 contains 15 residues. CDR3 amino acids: CASTRDRGRYQPQHF. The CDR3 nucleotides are TGTGCCAGTACCCGGGACAGGGGGCGATACCAGCCCCAGCATTTT.

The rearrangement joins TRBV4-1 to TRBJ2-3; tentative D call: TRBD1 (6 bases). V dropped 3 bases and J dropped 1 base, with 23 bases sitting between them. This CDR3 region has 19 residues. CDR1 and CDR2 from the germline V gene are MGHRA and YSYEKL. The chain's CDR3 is CASSHSNPPGTPGTDTQYF. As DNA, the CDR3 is TGCGCCAGCAGCCATTCCAACCCCCCTGGGACACCCGGCACAGATACGCAGTATTTT.

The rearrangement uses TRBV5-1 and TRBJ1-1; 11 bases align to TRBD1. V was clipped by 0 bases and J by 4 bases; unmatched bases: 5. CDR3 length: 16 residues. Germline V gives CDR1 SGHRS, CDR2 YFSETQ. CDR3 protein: CASSLVHGTGGTEAFF. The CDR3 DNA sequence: TGCGCCAGCAGCTTGGTCCACGGGACAGGGGGCACTGAAGCTTTCTTT.

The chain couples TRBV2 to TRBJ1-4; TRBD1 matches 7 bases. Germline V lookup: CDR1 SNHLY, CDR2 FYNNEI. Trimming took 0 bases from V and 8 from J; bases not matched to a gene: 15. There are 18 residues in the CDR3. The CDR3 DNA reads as TGTGCCAGCAGTGAAGCCGCTCCCGACAGGGCCGCGAGGGAAAAACTGTTTTTT. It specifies CASSEAAPDRAAREKLFF.

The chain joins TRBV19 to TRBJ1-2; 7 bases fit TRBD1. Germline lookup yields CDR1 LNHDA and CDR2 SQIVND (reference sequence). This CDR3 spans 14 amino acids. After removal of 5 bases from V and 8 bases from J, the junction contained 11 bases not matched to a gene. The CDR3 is CASSLYRDRWGYTF. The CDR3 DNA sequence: TGTGCCAGTAGTCTCTACCGGGACAGATGGGGCTACACCTTC.

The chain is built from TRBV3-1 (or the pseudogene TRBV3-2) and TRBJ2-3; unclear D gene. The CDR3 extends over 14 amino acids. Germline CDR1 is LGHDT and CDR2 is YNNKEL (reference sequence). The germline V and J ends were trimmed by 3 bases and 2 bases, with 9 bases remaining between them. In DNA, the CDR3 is TGTGCCAGCAGCCATGCAGGCCACACAGATACGCAGTATTTT. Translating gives CASSHAGHTDTQYF.

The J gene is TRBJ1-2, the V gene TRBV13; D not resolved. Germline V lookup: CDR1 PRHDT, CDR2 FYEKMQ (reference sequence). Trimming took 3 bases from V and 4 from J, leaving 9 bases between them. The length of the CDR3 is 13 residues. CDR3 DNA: TGTGCCAGCAGCTTCCAGATAACCTATGGCTACACCTTC. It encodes CASSFQITYGYTF. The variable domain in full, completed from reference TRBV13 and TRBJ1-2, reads AAGVIQSPRHLIKEKRETATLKCYPIPRHDTVYWYQQGPGQDPQFLISFYEKMQSDKGSIPDRFSAQQFSDYHSELNMSSLELGDSALYFCASSFQITYGYTFGSGTRLTVV.

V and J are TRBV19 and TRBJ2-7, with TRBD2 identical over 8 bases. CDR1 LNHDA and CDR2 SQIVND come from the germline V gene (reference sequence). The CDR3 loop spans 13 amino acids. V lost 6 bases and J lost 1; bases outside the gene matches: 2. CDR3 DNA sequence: TGTGCCAGTAGAACTAGCGGATCCTACGAGCAGTACTTC. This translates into CASRTSGSYEQYF.

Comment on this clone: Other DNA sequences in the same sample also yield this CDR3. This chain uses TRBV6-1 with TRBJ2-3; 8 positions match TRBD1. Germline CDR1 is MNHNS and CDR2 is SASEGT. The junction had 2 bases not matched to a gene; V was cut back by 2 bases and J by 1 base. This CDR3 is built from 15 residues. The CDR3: CASSEQGAGTDTQYF. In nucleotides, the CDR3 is TGTGCCAGCAGTGAACAGGGGGCGGGCACAGATACGCAGTATTTT.

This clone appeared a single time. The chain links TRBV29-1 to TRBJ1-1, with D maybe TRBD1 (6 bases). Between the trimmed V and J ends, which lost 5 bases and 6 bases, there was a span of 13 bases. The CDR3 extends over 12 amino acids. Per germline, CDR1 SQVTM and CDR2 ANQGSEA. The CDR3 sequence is CSVYRDLAEAFF. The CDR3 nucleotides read TGCAGCGTTTACAGGGATTTAGCTGAAGCTTTCTTT.

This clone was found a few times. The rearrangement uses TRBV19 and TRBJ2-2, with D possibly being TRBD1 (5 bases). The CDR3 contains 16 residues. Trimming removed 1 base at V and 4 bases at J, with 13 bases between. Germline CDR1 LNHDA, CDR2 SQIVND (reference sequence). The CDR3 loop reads CASSIARQRGTGELFF. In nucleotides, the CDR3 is TGTGCCAGTAGTATAGCCCGACAGCGAGGCACCGGGGAGCTGTTTTTT. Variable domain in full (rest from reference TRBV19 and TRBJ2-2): DGGITQSPKYLFRKEGQNVTLSCEQNLNHDAMYWYRQDPGQGLRLIYYSQIVNDFQKGDIAEGYSVSREKKESFPLTVTSAQKNPTAFYLCASSIARQRGTGELFFGEGSRLTVL.